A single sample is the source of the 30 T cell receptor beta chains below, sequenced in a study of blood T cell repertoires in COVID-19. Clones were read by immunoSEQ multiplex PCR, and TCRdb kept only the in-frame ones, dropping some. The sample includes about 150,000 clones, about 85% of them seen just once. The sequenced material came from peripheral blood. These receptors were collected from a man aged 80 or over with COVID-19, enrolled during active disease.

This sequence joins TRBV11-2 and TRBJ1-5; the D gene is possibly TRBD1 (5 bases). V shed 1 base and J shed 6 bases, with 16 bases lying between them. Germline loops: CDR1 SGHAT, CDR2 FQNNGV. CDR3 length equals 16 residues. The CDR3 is CASSLVGGAGIQPQHF. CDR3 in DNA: TGTGCCAGCAGCTTAGTCGGTGGGGCTGGGATTCAGCCCCAGCATTTT.

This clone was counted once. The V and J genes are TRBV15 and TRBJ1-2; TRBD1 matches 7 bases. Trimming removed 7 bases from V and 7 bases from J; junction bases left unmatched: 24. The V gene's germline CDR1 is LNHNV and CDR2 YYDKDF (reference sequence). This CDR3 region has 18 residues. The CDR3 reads CATNRGRDNRANYGGYTF. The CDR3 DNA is TGTGCCACCAACAGGGGTCGGGACAACCGTGCTAACTATGGTGGCTACACCTTC.

DNA of the CDR3: TGTGCCAGCAGCCCCTACGCGGGGATGGATCAGCCCCAGCATTTT. It codes for CASSPYAGMDQPQHF. The rearrangement joins TRBV4-2 to TRBJ1-5, with D unresolved. The ends were cut back, 4 bases at V and 5 bases at J, with 15 bases in the middle. This CDR3 region has 15 residues. The V gene's germline CDR1 is LGHNA and CDR2 YNFKEQ.

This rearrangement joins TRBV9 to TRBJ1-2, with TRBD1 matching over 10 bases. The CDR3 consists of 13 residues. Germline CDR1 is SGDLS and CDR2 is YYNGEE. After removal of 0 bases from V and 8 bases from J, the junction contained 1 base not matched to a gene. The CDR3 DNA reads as TGTGCCAGCAGCGTAGAGGGACAGGGGGGCTACACCTTC. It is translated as CASSVEGQGGYTF.

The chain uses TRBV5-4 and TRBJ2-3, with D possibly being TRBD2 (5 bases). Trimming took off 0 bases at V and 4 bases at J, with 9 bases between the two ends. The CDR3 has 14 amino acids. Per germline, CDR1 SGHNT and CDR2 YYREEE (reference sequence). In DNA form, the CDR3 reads TGTGCCAGCAGCTTGGGGCTAGCAGCAGATACGCAGTATTTT. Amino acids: CASSLGLAADTQYF.

The CDR3 sequence: CASSEEGAETQYF. Here the CDR3 DNA reads TGTGCCAGCAGTGAAGAGGGGGCAGAGACCCAGTACTTC. The V gene is TRBV6-1, the J gene TRBJ2-5; TRBD1 matches 7 bases. The CDR3 consists of 13 residues. Germline V gives CDR1 MNHNS, CDR2 SASEGT. Trimming cost V 1 base and J 4 bases; bases outside gene matches: 0.

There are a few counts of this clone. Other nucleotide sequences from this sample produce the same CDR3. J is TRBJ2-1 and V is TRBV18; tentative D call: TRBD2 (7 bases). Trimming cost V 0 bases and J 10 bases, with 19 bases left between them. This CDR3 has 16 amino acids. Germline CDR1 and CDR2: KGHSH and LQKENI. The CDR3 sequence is CASSPPGAGAILEQFF. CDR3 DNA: TGTGCCAGCTCACCACCTGGGGCGGGGGCTATTTTGGAGCAGTTCTTC.

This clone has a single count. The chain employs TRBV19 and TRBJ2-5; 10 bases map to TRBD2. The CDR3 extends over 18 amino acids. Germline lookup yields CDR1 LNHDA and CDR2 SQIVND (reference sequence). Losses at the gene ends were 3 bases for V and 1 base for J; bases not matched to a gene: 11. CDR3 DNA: TGTGCCAGTAGTATCGCCCTAGCGGGGGCCTCAACCCAAGAGACCCAGTACTTC. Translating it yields CASSIALAGASTQETQYF.

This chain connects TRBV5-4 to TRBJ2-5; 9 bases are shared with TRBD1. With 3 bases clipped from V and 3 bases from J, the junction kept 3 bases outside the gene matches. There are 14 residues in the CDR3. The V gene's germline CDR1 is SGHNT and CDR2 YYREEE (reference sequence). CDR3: CASSSRTGEETQYF. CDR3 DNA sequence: TGTGCCAGCAGCTCGAGGACAGGGGAAGAGACCCAGTACTTC.

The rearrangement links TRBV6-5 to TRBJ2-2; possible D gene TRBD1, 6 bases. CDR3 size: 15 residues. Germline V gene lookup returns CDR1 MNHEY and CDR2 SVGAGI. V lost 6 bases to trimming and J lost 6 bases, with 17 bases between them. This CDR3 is CASRGWDISAGELFF. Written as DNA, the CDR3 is TGTGCCAGCAGAGGATGGGACATCAGCGCCGGGGAGCTGTTTTTT.

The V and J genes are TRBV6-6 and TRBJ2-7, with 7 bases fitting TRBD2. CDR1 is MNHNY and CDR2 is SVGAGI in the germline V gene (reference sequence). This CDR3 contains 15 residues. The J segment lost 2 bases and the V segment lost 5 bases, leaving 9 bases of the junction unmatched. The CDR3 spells CASSKSGDLAYEQYF. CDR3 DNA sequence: TGTGCCAGCAGTAAAAGCGGGGACCTAGCCTACGAGCAGTACTTC.

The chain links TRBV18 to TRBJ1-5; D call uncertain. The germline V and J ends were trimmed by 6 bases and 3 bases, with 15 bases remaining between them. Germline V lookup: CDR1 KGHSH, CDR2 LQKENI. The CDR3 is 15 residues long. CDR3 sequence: CASSPGGSANQPQHF. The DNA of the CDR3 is TGTGCCAGCTCCCCCGGAGGCAGTGCCAATCAGCCCCAGCATTTT. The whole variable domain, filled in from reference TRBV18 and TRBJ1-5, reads NAGVMQNPRHLVRRRGQEARLRCSPMKGHSHVYWYRQLPEEGLKFMVYLQKENIIDESGMPKERFSAEFPKEGPSILRIQQVVRGDSAAYFCASSPGGSANQPQHFGDGTRLSIL.

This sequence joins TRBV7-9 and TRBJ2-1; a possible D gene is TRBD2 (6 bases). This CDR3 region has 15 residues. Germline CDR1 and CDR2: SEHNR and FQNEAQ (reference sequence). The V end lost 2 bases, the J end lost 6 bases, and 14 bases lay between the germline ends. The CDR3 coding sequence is TGTGCCAGCAGCTTAACCCAGGGAGGTCCCAATGAGCAGTTCTTC. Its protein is CASSLTQGGPNEQFF.

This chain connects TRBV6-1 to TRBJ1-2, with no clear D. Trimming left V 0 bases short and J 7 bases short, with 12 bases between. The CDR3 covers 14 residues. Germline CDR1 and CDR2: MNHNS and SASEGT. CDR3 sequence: CASSEAGQAGGYTF. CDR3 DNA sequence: TGTGCCAGCAGTGAAGCTGGGCAGGCAGGTGGCTACACCTTC.

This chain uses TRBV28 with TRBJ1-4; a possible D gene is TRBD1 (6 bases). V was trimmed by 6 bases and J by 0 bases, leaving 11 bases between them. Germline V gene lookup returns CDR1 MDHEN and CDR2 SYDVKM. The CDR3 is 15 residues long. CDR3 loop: CASSPRTATNEKLFF. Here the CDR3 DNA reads TGTGCCAGCAGCCCCAGGACAGCAACTAATGAAAAACTGTTTTTT.

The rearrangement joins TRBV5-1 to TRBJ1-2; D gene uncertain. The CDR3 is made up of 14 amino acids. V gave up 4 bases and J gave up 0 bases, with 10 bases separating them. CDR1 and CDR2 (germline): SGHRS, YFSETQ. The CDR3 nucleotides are TGCGCCAGCAGCCGGTCGTTAGCTAACTATGGCTACACCTTC. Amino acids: CASSRSLANYGYTF. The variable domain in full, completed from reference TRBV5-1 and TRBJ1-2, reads KAGVTQTPRYLIKTRGQQVTLSCSPISGHRSVSWYQQTPGQGLQFLFEYFSETQRNKGNFPGRFSGRQFSNSRSEMNVSTLELGDSALYLCASSRSLANYGYTFGSGTRLTVV.

CDR3 coding DNA: TGTGCCAGCAGGGATTTAGGGGGCGCTGGAAACACCATATATTTT. Protein: CASRDLGGAGNTIYF. The genes are TRBV6-5 and TRBJ1-3; 7 nucleotides line up with TRBD1. Germline-derived CDR1 and CDR2 are MNHEY and SVGAGI. The CDR3 runs 15 residues. V was pared by 6 bases and J by 2 bases, with 7 bases of the junction left unmatched.

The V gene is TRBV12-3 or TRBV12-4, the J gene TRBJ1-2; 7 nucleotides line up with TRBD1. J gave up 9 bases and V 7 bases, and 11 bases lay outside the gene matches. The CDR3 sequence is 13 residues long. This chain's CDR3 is CASTTLQGVSYTF. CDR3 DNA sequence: TGTGCCAGCACCACTCTCCAGGGGGTGAGCTACACCTTC.

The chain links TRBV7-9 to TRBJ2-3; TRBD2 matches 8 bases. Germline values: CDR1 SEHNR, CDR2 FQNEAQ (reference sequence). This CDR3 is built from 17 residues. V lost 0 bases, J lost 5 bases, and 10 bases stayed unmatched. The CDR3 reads CASSLASTSGAGDTQYF. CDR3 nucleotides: TGTGCCAGCAGCTTAGCGTCCACTAGCGGCGCGGGAGATACGCAGTATTTT.

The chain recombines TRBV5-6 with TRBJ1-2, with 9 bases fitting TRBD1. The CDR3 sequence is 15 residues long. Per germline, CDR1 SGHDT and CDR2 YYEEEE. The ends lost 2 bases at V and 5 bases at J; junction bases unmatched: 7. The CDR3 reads CASSFGQGRGYGYTF. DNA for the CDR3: TGTGCCAGCAGCTTCGGACAGGGGAGAGGGTATGGCTACACCTTC.

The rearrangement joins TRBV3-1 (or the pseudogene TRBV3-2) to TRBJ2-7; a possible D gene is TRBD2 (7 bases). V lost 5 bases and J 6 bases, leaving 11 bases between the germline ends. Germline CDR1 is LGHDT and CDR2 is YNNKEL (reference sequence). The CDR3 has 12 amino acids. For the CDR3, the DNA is TGTGCCAGCAGCGGGGGGGGGCGCGAGCAGTACTTC. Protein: CASSGGGREQYF.

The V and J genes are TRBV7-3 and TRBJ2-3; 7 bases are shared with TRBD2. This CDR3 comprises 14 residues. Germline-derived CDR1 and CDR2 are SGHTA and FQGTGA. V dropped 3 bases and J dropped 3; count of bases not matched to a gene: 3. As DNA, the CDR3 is TGTGCCAGCAGCTTCGGGGGAGGGACAGATACGCAGTATTTT. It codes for CASSFGGGTDTQYF.

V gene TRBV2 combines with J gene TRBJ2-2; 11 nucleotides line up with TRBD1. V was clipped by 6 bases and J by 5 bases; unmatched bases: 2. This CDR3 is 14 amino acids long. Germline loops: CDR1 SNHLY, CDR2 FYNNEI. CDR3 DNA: TGTGCCAGCAGGGGGGACAGGGGGACCGGGGAGCTGTTTTTT. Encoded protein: CASRGDRGTGELFF.

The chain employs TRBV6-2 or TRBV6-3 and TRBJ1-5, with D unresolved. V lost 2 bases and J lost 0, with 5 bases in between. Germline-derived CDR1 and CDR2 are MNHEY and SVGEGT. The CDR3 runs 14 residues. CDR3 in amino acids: CASSYTNSNQPQHF. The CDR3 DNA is TGTGCCAGCAGTTACACAAATAGCAATCAGCCCCAGCATTTT.

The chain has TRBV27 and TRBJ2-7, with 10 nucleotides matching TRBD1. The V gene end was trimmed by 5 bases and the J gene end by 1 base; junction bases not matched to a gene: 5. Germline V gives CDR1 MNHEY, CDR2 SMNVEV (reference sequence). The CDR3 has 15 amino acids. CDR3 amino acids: CASSARTGGSYEQYF. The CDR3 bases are TGTGCCAGCAGTGCCCGGACAGGGGGATCCTACGAGCAGTACTTC.

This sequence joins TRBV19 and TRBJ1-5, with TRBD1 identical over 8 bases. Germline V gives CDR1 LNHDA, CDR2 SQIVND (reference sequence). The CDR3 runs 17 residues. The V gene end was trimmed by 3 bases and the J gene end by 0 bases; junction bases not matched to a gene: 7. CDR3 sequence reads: CASSILDRAYSNQPQHF. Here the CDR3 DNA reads TGTGCCAGTAGTATCTTGGACAGGGCTTATAGCAATCAGCCCCAGCATTTT.

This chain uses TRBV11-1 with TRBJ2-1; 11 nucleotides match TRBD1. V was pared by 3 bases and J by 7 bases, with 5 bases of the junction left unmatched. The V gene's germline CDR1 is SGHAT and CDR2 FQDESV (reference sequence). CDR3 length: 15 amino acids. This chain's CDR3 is CASSFPGQGVNEQFF. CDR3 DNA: TGTGCCAGCAGCTTCCCGGGACAGGGGGTTAATGAGCAGTTCTTC.

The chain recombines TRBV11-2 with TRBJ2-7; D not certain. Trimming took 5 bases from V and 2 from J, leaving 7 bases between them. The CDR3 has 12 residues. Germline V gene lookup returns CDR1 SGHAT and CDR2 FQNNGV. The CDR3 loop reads CASSPQAYEQYF. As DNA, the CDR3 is TGTGCCAGCAGCCCCCAGGCCTACGAGCAGTACTTC.

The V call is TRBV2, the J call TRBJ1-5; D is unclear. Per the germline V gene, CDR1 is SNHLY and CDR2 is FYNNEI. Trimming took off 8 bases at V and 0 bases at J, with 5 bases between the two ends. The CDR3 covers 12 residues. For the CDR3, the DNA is TGTGCCAGCTCAAATAGCAATCAGCCCCAGCATTTT. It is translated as CASSNSNQPQHF.

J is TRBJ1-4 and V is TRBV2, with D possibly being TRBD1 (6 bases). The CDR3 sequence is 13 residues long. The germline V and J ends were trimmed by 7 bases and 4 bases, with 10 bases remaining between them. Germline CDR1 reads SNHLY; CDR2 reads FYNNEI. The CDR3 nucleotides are TGTGCCAGCACGAGACAGGTTAATGAAAAACTGTTTTTT. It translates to CASTRQVNEKLFF.